This T cell receptor beta chain is drawn from a study of shared clonotypes between healthy human individuals. Germline V CDR1 and CDR2: SGHRS, YFSETQ. Trimming removed 4 bases from V and 9 bases from J; junction bases left unmatched: 7. There are 15 residues in the CDR3. This clone was seen only a few times. Profiled with immunoSEQ multiplex PCR; TCRdb holds only in-frame clones, not every one. This table holds hundreds of thousands of clones, 72% found once. Material for sequencing was memory CD4+ T cells sorted from blood. Described subset: CD45RA-negative fraction. The receptor was derived from a woman younger than 45 in good health. The rearrangement uses TRBV5-1 and TRBJ2-1, with TRBD2 identical over 13 bases. CDR3 in DNA: TGCGCCAGCAGCATAACTAGCGGGAGGGCCCCTGAGCAGTTCTTC. It translates to CASSITSGRAPEQFF.